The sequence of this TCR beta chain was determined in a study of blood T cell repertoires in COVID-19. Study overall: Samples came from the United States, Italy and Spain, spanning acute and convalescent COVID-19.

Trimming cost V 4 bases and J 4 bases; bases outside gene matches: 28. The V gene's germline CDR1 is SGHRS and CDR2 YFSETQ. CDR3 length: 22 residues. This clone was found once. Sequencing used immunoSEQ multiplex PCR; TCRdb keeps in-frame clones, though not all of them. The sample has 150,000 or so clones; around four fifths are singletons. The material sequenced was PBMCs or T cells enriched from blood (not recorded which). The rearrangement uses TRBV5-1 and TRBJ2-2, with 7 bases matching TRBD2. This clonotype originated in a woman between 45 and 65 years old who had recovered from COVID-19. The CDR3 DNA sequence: TGCGCCAGCAGCACGGAGGGTAGGACGGGACTAACACGGGGGATCCCCACCGGGGAGCTGTTTTTT. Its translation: CASSTEGRTGLTRGIPTGELFF.